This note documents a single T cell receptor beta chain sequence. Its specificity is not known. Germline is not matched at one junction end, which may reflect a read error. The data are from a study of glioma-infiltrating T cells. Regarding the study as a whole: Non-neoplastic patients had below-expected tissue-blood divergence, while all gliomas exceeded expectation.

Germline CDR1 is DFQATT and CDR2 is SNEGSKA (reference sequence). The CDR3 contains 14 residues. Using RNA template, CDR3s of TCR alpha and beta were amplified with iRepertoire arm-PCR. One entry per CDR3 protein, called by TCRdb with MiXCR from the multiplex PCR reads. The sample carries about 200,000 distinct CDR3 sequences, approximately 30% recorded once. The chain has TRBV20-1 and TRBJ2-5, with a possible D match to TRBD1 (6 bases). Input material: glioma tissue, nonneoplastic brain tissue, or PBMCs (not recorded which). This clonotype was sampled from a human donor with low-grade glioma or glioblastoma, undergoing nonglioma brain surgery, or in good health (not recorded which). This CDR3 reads CSAEGGIARTSQCF. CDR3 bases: TGCAGTGCTGAAGGGGGTATCGCCCGGACGTCCCAGTGCTTC.